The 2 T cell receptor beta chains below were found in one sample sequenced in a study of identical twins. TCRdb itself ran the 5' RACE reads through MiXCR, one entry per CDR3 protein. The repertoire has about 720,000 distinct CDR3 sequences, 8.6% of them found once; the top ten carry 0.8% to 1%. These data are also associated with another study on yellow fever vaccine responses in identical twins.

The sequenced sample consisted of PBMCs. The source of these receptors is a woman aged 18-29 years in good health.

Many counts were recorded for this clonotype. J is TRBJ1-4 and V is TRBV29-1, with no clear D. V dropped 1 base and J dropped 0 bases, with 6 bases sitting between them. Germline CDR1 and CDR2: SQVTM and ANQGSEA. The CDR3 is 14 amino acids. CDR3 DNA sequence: TGCAGCGTTGAAGCCTTATCAACTAATGAAAAACTGTTTTTT. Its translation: CSVEALSTNEKLFF.

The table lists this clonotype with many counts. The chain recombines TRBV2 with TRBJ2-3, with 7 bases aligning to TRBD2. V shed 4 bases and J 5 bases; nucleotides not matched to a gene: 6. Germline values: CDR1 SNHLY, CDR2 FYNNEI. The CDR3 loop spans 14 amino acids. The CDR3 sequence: CASSAPLALDTQYF. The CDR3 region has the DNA TGTGCCAGCAGTGCCCCACTAGCGTTAGATACGCAGTATTTT.